One sample yielded the 8 T cell receptor beta chains listed below, sequenced in a study of regulatory T cells in long-lasting Graves disease. Time point: persistent/refractory GD, antithyroid drugs over 5 years with positive TRAb. With RNA extracted from PBMCs as input, the TCR library was made. Arm-PCR of CDR3 regions and iRepertoire HTBI primers were used to build TCR beta libraries. TCRdb redid the calling of the multiplex PCR reads with MiXCR, one entry per CDR3 protein. The sample gives over 650,000 distinct CDR3 sequences, around 30% of which show up once; around 40% is in the top ten. This specimen was peripheral blood mononuclear cells (PBMCs), taken when the disease was refractory, from a patient treated with antithyroid drugs. Receptors originate from a female donor with Graves disease.

This clonotype was detected ten times or more. The chain's CDR3 is CASLGQPNYGYTF. The CDR3 region has the DNA TGTGCCAGCTTGGGACAGCCGAACTATGGCTACACCTTC. The J gene is TRBJ1-2, the V gene TRBV2; 7 bases are a match to TRBD1. The CDR3 extends over 13 amino acids. With V trimmed by 8 bases and J by 2 bases, 5 bases remained unmatched. Germline CDR1 reads SNHLY; CDR2 reads FYNNEI.

This clonotype was counted between two and nine times. The chain links TRBV28 to TRBJ1-5; the D gene is possibly TRBD1 (6 bases). V was pared by 2 bases and J by 7 bases, with 15 bases between. The CDR3 is 15 residues long. In germline, CDR1 is MDHEN, CDR2 SYDVKM. CDR3 nucleotides: TGTGCCAGCAGTTTAAGGCATACAGGGTACCAGCCCCAGCATTTT. Protein product: CASSLRHTGYQPQHF.

This chain uses TRBV2 with TRBJ1-5, with no clear D. The CDR3 consists of 14 residues. Germline CDR1 and CDR2: SNHLY and FYNNEI. Trimming removed 7 bases from V and 6 bases from J, with 16 bases in between. CDR3 nucleotides: TGTGCCAGCAATCGGGCCACAAAGGGTCAGCCCCAGCATTTT. Its protein product is CASNRATKGQPQHF.

At least ten counts were recorded for this clonotype. The chain couples TRBV6-1 to TRBJ1-2; TRBD1 aligns across 8 bases. The CDR3 length is 14 residues. Germline trimming cut 5 bases from V and 8 bases from J; bases unmatched to any gene: 10. Germline V gives CDR1 MNHNS, CDR2 SASEGT. The CDR3 spells CASSIGQGAYGYTF. Written as DNA, the CDR3 is TGTGCCAGCAGTATCGGGCAGGGGGCTTACGGCTACACCTTC.

The chain's CDR3 is CATNPIRTALFYEQYF. The DNA for the CDR3 is TGTGCCACCAACCCGATCAGGACAGCGCTATTTTACGAGCAGTACTTC. This chain connects TRBV28 to TRBJ2-7, with a tentative D call TRBD1 (6 bases). The CDR3 spans 16 residues. The germline V gene encodes CDR1 MDHEN and CDR2 SYDVKM. Trimming took off 10 bases at V and 4 bases at J, with 26 bases between the two ends. Combining the CDR3 with reference TRBV28 and TRBJ2-7 gives the whole variable domain DVKVTQSSRYLVKRTGEKVFLECVQDMDHENMFWYRQDPGLGLRLIYFSYDVKMKEKGDIPEGYSVSREKKERFSLILESASTNQTSMYLCATNPIRTALFYEQYFGPGTRLTVT.

V is TRBV19 and J is TRBJ2-5; weak D call: TRBD2 (5 bases). V was clipped by 5 bases and J by 1 base, with 17 bases between them. The CDR3 has 16 residues. Germline CDR1 LNHDA, CDR2 SQIVND (reference sequence). CDR3 nucleotides: TGTGCCAGTAGTCGATTAATCGGCGGACTCCAAGAGACCCAGTACTTC. Its protein product is CASSRLIGGLQETQYF.

J is TRBJ2-2 and V is TRBV5-1, with TRBD1 identical over 7 bases. The CDR3 spans 16 residues. The V gene end was trimmed by 6 bases and the J gene end by 1 base; junction bases not matched to a gene: 9. Germline V gives CDR1 SGHRS, CDR2 YFSETQ. The CDR3 is CASNLQGLGNTGELFF. The CDR3 DNA sequence: TGCGCCAGCAACCTACAGGGGCTGGGGAACACCGGGGAGCTGTTTTTT.

This chain connects TRBV2 to TRBJ1-2; D uncertain. The CDR3 contains 14 residues. The ends were cut back, 1 base at V and 7 bases at J, with 13 bases in the middle. The germline V gene encodes CDR1 SNHLY and CDR2 FYNNEI. The CDR3 sequence is CASSEGRLEGGYTF. In DNA form, the CDR3 reads TGTGCCAGCAGTGAAGGGAGGCTCGAAGGTGGCTACACCTTC.